This T cell receptor beta chain was observed in a study of Graves' ophthalmopathy and Graves' hyperthyroidism. At the level of the study: The blood sample was drawn at first diagnosis and before any treatment. Overall study results and limits: In blood appeared most of the expanded thyroid clonotypes whose frequency exceeded 0.001. With over 85% sensitivity and roughly 77% specificity, a 13-signature model separated ophthalmopathy from stable hyperthyroidism.

CDR1 SGHRS and CDR2 YFSETQ come from the germline V gene. V was clipped by 0 bases and J by 8 bases, with 8 bases between them. This CDR3 is 12 amino acids long. In its sample, this clonotype was seen many times. Its antigen is currently unknown. RNA served as the template for amplifying TCR beta CDR3 regions. Scientists carried out first-round RT-PCR using HTBI primers and then a second-round multiplex PCR. TCRdb re-analysed the multiplex PCR reads in MiXCR, keeping a single row per CDR3 protein. The sample holds hundreds of thousands of distinct CDR3 sequences, more than 20% seen once. It was from under 13 ml of fresh peripheral blood that the PBMCs came.

V is TRBV5-1 and J is TRBJ1-2, with D unresolved. This receptor was obtained from a young woman with stable Graves' hyperthyroidism. The sequenced sample consisted of peripheral blood. The CDR3 spells CASSLGSGGYTF. The CDR3 coding sequence is TGCGCCAGCAGCTTGGGGTCTGGCGGCTACACCTTC.